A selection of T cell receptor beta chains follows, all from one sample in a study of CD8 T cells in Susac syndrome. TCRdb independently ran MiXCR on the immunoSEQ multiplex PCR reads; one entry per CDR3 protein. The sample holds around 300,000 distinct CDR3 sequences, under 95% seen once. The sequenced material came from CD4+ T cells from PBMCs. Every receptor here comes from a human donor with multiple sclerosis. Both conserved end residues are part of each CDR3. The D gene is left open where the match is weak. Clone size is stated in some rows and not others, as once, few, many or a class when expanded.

TGTGCCTGGATTAGGGGGCTGGATACGCAGTATTTT	CAWIRGLDTQYF	NA	TRBD1	TRBV30	TRBJ2-3
TGCAGCGTTACCCCAGGGTCCGGGAACACTGAAGCTTTCTTT	CSVTPGSGNTEAFF	NA	NA	TRBV29-1	TRBJ1-1
TGCGCCAGCAGCCGGGGTCCAACTAATGAAAAACTGTTTTTT	CASSRGPTNEKLFF	NA	NA	TRBV5-1	TRBJ1-4
TGTGCCAGCAGTCCCGGGGAGGGGGTACTCCACGAGCAGTACTTC	CASSPGEGVLHEQYF	NA	NA	TRBV7-9	TRBJ2-7
TGTGCCAGCTCACTTAGACGATACATGAACACTGAAGCTTTCTTT	CASSLRRYMNTEAFF	NA	NA	TRBV18	TRBJ1-1
TGTGCCAGCAGCCAGGATGGGGTGGGTCAAGAGACCCAGTACTTC	CASSQDGVGQETQYF	NA	NA	TRBV2	TRBJ2-5
TGTGCCACCAGCAGATCCGGGACAGGGAGCACTGAAGCTTTCTTT	CATSRSGTGSTEAFF	NA	TRBD1	TRBV15	TRBJ1-1
TGTGCCAGCAGCTTTGGGACAGGGGTTCACGAGCAGTACTTC	CASSFGTGVHEQYF	NA	TRBD1	TRBV7-9	TRBJ2-7
TGTGCCAGCAGCCAGGGACCCTCCTACGAGCAGTACTTC	CASSQGPSYEQYF	NA	NA	TRBV11-2	TRBJ2-7
TGTGCCAGCAGTTTAAGTTCCTACGAGCAGTACTTC	CASSLSSYEQYF	many	NA	TRBV7-9	TRBJ2-7
TGTGCCAGCAGGCCGGACAGGGGAATCAACACTGAAGCTTTCTTT	CASRPDRGINTEAFF	once	TRBD1	TRBV6-1	TRBJ1-1
TGTGCCAGCAGCTTAGCTACTCAAGCGGACACCGGGGAGCTGTTTTTT	CASSLATQADTGELFF	NA	NA	TRBV7-2	TRBJ2-2
TGTGCCATCAACCCGGTTCGGCAGAATTCACCCCTCCACTTT	CAINPVRQNSPLHF	NA	NA	TRBV10-3	TRBJ1-6
TGTGCCAGCAGCTTAGGGGGTCCTTCTAACTATGGCTACACCTTC	CASSLGGPSNYGYTF	NA	NA	TRBV7-3	TRBJ1-2
TGTGCCTGGAGATCGACACAAACGCAGTATTTT	CAWRSTQTQYF	NA	NA	TRBV30	TRBJ2-3
TGTGCCAGCAGTTTGGGGTACACTAGCACAGATACGCAGTATTTT	CASSLGYTSTDTQYF	NA	NA	TRBV12-3/TRBV12-4	TRBJ2-3
TGTGCCAGCAGCGCAGACGCTAAGGGGTCGCCCCGGAGGCAGTACTTC	CASSADAKGSPRRQYF	NA	NA	TRBV9	TRBJ2-7
TGTGCCAGCCGACCCTGGACTAGCGGTAGCACAGATACGCAGTATTTT	CASRPWTSGSTDTQYF	NA	TRBD2	TRBV6-1	TRBJ2-3
TGTGCCATCAGGGAGGACCTTGGCCCCCGTGAAGCTTTCTTT	CAIREDLGPREAFF	NA	NA	TRBV10-3	TRBJ1-1
TGTGCCAGCAGTTACAGGAAGTCTGAGCAGTTCTTC	CASSYRKSEQFF	once	NA	TRBV6-5	TRBJ2-1
TGCGCCAGCAGCCGCACAAGACTAGCCGGCAATGAGCAGTTCTTC	CASSRTRLAGNEQFF	NA	TRBD2	TRBV5-1	TRBJ2-1
TGTGCCAGCAGCGTAGGGGTGCGACACGCGGGCGATGGCTACACCTTC	CASSVGVRHAGDGYTF	once	NA	TRBV9	TRBJ1-2
TGCAGTGTACGAGGGCTAGGTGGCTACACCTTC	CSVRGLGGYTF	NA	NA	TRBV20-1	TRBJ1-2
TGTGCCAGTAGTTTTGGCCCGAGAAACTCTGGAAACACCATATATTTT	CASSFGPRNSGNTIYF	NA	NA	TRBV19	TRBJ1-3
TGTGCCAGCGAAATGGGGACAGCACAGTACTTC	CASEMGTAQYF	NA	TRBD1	TRBV2	TRBJ2-5
TGTGCCAGCGGCTCGAACAGGGGGCTAAGGGATGAGCAGTTCTTC	CASGSNRGLRDEQFF	NA	TRBD1	TRBV9	TRBJ2-1
TGTGCCAGCAGCATGGGACTAGCGGGGGCTCAAGAGACCCAGTACTTC	CASSMGLAGAQETQYF	NA	TRBD2	TRBV7-3	TRBJ2-5
TGCAGCGTTGAAGTCAGGGGGCTTGGGGAAAAACTGTTTTTT	CSVEVRGLGEKLFF	once	TRBD1	TRBV29-1	TRBJ1-4
TGTGCCAGCTCCTTAGGACAGGAGGGGACTGAAGCTTTCTTT	CASSLGQEGTEAFF	NA	TRBD1	TRBV18	TRBJ1-1
TGTGCCAGCAGCTTGGCCCGGGGGCTGGGCTATGGCTACACCTTC	CASSLARGLGYGYTF	NA	NA	TRBV5-6	TRBJ1-2
TGTGCCAGCAGCTTAGGGGGACTAGCCAGGGAGCAGTTCTTC	CASSLGGLAREQFF	NA	TRBD2	TRBV11-2	TRBJ2-1
TGCAGCGTTGTGGTAGCGGGAGACGGGGAGCTGTTTTTT	CSVVVAGDGELFF	NA	TRBD2	TRBV29-1	TRBJ2-2
TGCGCCAGCAGCCTCAGAGGGCCACAAGGGAGCGGGGGGGACGGAGAGACCCAGTACTTC	CASSLRGPQGSGGDGETQYF	NA	TRBD2	TRBV5-1	TRBJ2-5
TGTGCCAGCAGCTTAGCAATCAACCGGGCGCGTACCAGTGTCCTGACTTTC	CASSLAINRARTSVLTF	NA	NA	TRBV7-2	TRBJ2-6
TGTGCCAGCAGTCCGTGGACAGGGGTAAATGAGCAGTTCTTC	CASSPWTGVNEQFF	NA	TRBD1	TRBV27	TRBJ2-1
TGCGCCAGCAGCCCAGGCAGTTCGGCCTATGGCTACACCTTC	CASSPGSSAYGYTF	NA	NA	TRBV5-1	TRBJ1-2
TGTGCCAGCAGGGGGGGAGTCCTCGAGCAGTACTTC	CASRGGVLEQYF	NA	NA	TRBV28	TRBJ2-7
TGTGCCAGCAGTTACAGCCCCAGCAATCAGCCCCAGCATTTT	CASSYSPSNQPQHF	NA	NA	TRBV6-6	TRBJ1-5
TGTGCCAGCACACTAAAGGGTTCTAGCACAGATACGCAGTATTTT	CASTLKGSSTDTQYF	few	NA	TRBV7-9	TRBJ2-3